This T cell receptor beta chain was documented in a study of blood T cell repertoires in COVID-19. For the study at large: Donors in the United States, Italy and Spain gave samples during acute or convalescent COVID-19. Sources were T cells, B-cell-depleted T cells, or PBMCs; the material itself was cDNA or gDNA.

The length of the CDR3 is 14 residues. V lost 3 bases to trimming and J lost 1 base; unmatched junction nucleotides: 2. Using immunoSEQ multiplex PCR, the repertoire was profiled, and TCRdb retains in-frame clones only, with some absent. This sample has about 33,000 clones, with roughly nine tenths found just once. Sample: peripheral blood. This clonotype originated in a human donor with active COVID-19. The donor label of this sample is uncertain. This rearrangement joins TRBV23-1 to TRBJ2-7; 8 nucleotides agree with TRBD1. TRBV23-1 is annotated as an ORF whose role is uncertain. In DNA, the CDR3 is TGCGCCAGCAGTCAGGACAGGGCTTCCTACGAGCAGTACTTC. It translates to CASSQDRASYEQYF.